Listed below are T cell receptor beta chains from one sample, sequenced in a study of T cell responses to AZD1222 COVID-19 vaccine. Measured with immunoSEQ multiplex PCR; TCRdb has only the in-frame clones, and not every one. This table has 70,000 or so clones, about nine tenths appearing once. The sequenced sample was peripheral blood, obtained on day 0 of AZD1222 vaccination. Source of these receptors: an adult in good health. Each CDR3 is given with its conserved first and last residue. D genes are given only for firm matches. Clone size is shown for a subset of rows, as once, few, many or a class of expanded clone.

clone_size d_call j_call v_call cdr3_nt cdr3_aa
NA TRBD1 TRBJ1-5 TRBV30 TGTGCCTGGGGTGACAGGGGGGATCAGCCCCAGCATTTT CAWGDRGDQPQHF
NA NA TRBJ1-1 TRBV18 TGTGCCAGCTCACCACCCCACGACAGTGAAGCTTTCTTT CASSPPHDSEAFF
NA NA TRBJ1-3 TRBV7-7 TGTGCTAGCAGCTTAAATACGGGGTCGGGAAACACCATATATTTT CASSLNTGSGNTIYF
NA TRBD1 TRBJ2-1 TRBV5-4 TGTGCCAGCAGCCTCCCAGGGGGAACACACCATGAGCAGTTCTTC CASSLPGGTHHEQFF
NA NA TRBJ1-1 TRBV4-2 TGTGCCAGCAGCCAAGTGGGGGGAGGGGGCACTGAAGCTTTCTTT CASSQVGGGGTEAFF
NA TRBD1 TRBJ1-5 TRBV5-6 TGTGCCGTGCAGGGGGGCGCGGATCAGCCCCAGCATTTT CAVQGGADQPQHF
NA TRBD2 TRBJ2-7 TRBV11-2 TGTGCCAGCAGCTTAGATAGCGGGGGAGCCTCCTACGAGCAGTACTTC CASSLDSGGASYEQYF
NA NA TRBJ1-3 TRBV10-3 TGTGCCATCAGTGAGTCAGGGACACCGGGAAACACCATATATTTT CAISESGTPGNTIYF
NA TRBD2 TRBJ2-1 TRBV29-1 TGCAGCGCCGACGTCACTAGCGGGGGGCTCTACAATGAGCAGTTCTTC CSADVTSGGLYNEQFF
NA NA TRBJ1-1 TRBV7-9 TGTGCCAGCAGCCCACAGGGACAATCGACGGCTGAAGCTTTCTTT CASSPQGQSTAEAFF
NA NA TRBJ2-7 TRBV12-3/TRBV12-4 TGTGCCAGCAGTTCGACAGCCTCCTACGAGCAGTACTTC CASSSTASYEQYF
NA NA TRBJ1-1 TRBV6-2/TRBV6-3 TGTGCCAGCAGTTACGCAACAGGGTGGACTGAAGCTTTCTTT CASSYATGWTEAFF
NA TRBD2 TRBJ2-7 TRBV2 TGTGCCAGCAGCTGGCGGGAGCCATACGAGCAGTACTTC CASSWREPYEQYF
NA NA TRBJ1-1 TRBV10-3 TGTGCCATCAGTGACAGGGCTGGCACTGAAGCTTTCTTT CAISDRAGTEAFF
NA NA TRBJ1-2 TRBV7-2 TGTGCCAGCAGCTTAAGGCCAGACCCGGGGGCGCAGGGAGACGGCTACACCTTC CASSLRPDPGAQGDGYTF
NA NA TRBJ1-6 TRBV10-3 TGTGCCATCAGTGACAGGGATAATTCACCCCTCCACTTT CAISDRDNSPLHF
once NA TRBJ1-2 TRBV6-5 TGTGCCAGCAGCTGGGGGGGAAGAAACTATGGCTACACCTTC CASSWGGRNYGYTF
NA NA TRBJ2-3 TRBV7-8 TGTGCCAGCAGCGCCAGGGTTTTCACAGATACGCAGTATTTT CASSARVFTDTQYF
NA TRBD1 TRBJ2-7 TRBV10-3 TGTGCCATCAGGACAGGGGTTAAAGGGGTCGAGCAGTACTTC CAIRTGVKGVEQYF
NA NA TRBJ2-1 TRBV12-3/TRBV12-4 TGTGCCAGCACCCTAGGTAGGGAAAGAAAGTTCTTC CASTLGRERKFF
NA NA TRBJ2-2 TRBV11-3 TGTGCCAGCAGCTTAGGGACTACGGGCACCGGGGAGCTGTTTTTT CASSLGTTGTGELFF
NA NA TRBJ2-2 TRBV11-2 TGTGCCAGCAGCTTAGATGGGGTTATAGGCGGGGAGCTGTTTTTT CASSLDGVIGGELFF
NA TRBD1 TRBJ1-1 TRBV5-3 TGTGCCAGAAGCGGACAGGGTTGGATGAACACTGAAGCTTTCTTT CARSGQGWMNTEAFF
NA TRBD1 TRBJ2-7 TRBV5-4 TGTGCCAGCAGCTTGTCGAGACAGGGGGGAATATACGAGCAGTACTTC CASSLSRQGGIYEQYF
NA TRBD2 TRBJ2-1 TRBV7-3 TGTGCCAGCAGCTTAATGCGTAGCGGGGGGCACTCCTACAATGAGCAGTTCTTC CASSLMRSGGHSYNEQFF
NA NA TRBJ1-1 TRBV7-9 TGTGCCAGCAGCCAGATTATTCAGAGCACTGAAGCTTTCTTT CASSQIIQSTEAFF
NA TRBD1 TRBJ2-1 TRBV6-4 TGTGCCAGCAGTGACAGGGACAGTTACAATGAGCAGTTCTTC CASSDRDSYNEQFF
NA TRBD2 TRBJ2-1 TRBV5-4 TGTGCCAGCAGCCCCCCGGGACTAGCGGGGGACAATGAGCAGTTCTTC CASSPPGLAGDNEQFF
NA NA TRBJ1-6 TRBV6-2/TRBV6-3 TGTGCCAGCAGCTGGACCGTCCCTGGTAATTCACCCCTCCACTTT CASSWTVPGNSPLHF
NA NA TRBJ1-6 TRBV19 TGTGCCAGTAGTATACAGGGCACCTATAATTCACCCCTCCACTTT CASSIQGTYNSPLHF
few NA TRBJ1-2 TRBV6-2/TRBV6-3 TGTGCCAGCAGTAGGACAGTAGGTGGCTACACCTTC CASSRTVGGYTF
NA NA TRBJ1-1 TRBV10-1 TGCGCCAGCAGTATGGACCTGAACACTGAAGCTTTCTTT CASSMDLNTEAFF
NA NA TRBJ2-7 TRBV7-8 TGTGCCAGCAGCTTAAGCTCAGGGACACCCTACGAGCAGTACTTC CASSLSSGTPYEQYF
NA TRBD2 TRBJ2-1 TRBV4-2 TGTGCCAGCAGCCAAGATCGGGCTAGCGGGGGGTACAATGAGCAGTTCTTC CASSQDRASGGYNEQFF
NA NA TRBJ1-4 TRBV6-5 TGTGCCAGCATCGACCCCGTAGAAAGAAAACTGTTTTTT CASIDPVERKLFF
NA NA TRBJ2-7 TRBV2 TGTGCCAGCAGTGAAGAAGGGTTTACGTACGAGCAGTACTTC CASSEEGFTYEQYF
NA TRBD2 TRBJ2-1 TRBV9 TGTGCCAGCTCGTGGAGCGGGGGACACAATGAGCAGTTCTTC CASSWSGGHNEQFF
NA NA TRBJ1-1 TRBV30 TGTGCCTGGTACCCCTCGGGGGAGTGGGGCACTGAAGCTTTCTTT CAWYPSGEWGTEAFF
NA NA TRBJ2-7 TRBV2 TGTGCCAGCAGTGGGTTAGGGGGGCAGGTGCAGTACTTC CASSGLGGQVQYF
NA NA TRBJ1-1 TRBV27 TGTGCCAGCAGTTATCGGTTTTCGAACACTGAAGCTTTCTTT CASSYRFSNTEAFF
NA NA TRBJ1-2 TRBV20-1 TGCAGTGCTAGTTTGGGCTATGGCTACACCTTC CSASLGYGYTF
NA TRBD1 TRBJ1-2 TRBV5-1 TGCGCCAGCAGCTCGGGACAGGGTGTTTTTGGCTACACCTTC CASSSGQGVFGYTF
NA NA TRBJ1-2 TRBV27 TGTGCCAGCAGTTCCGGATGGGGCTACACCTTC CASSSGWGYTF
NA NA TRBJ1-2 TRBV19 TGTGCCAGTAGCCAGGCCCCGACAGTTAACTATGGCTACACCTTC CASSQAPTVNYGYTF
NA NA TRBJ1-3 TRBV28 TGTGCCAGCAGTTTACAGGGCCGAAACACCATATATTTT CASSLQGRNTIYF
once TRBD1 TRBJ1-1 TRBV25-1 TGTGCCAGTACGGGACAGGGGGCGCGGGGAGCTTTCTTT CASTGQGARGAFF
NA NA TRBJ1-2 TRBV30 TGTGCCTGGAGTGTACTTCATTGGGGGAACTATGGCTACACCTTC CAWSVLHWGNYGYTF
NA NA TRBJ1-5 TRBV2 TGTGCCAGCAGGGAAGACGTTGGCAATCAGCCCCAGCATTTT CASREDVGNQPQHF
NA NA TRBJ1-4 TRBV7-9 TGTGCCAGCAGCAACCGGGGTGAAAAACTGTTTTTT CASSNRGEKLFF
NA NA TRBJ2-7 TRBV5-1 TGCGCCAGCAGCTTGGCCGAGGGACGGATAAGAGCCTACGAGCAGTACTTC CASSLAEGRIRAYEQYF
NA NA TRBJ2-7 TRBV11-2 TGTGCCAGCAGATCAGGGTCTGTGCAGTACTTC CASRSGSVQYF
few NA TRBJ1-6 TRBV25-1 TGTGCCAGCAGTGAAACAGAGAATTCACCCCTCCACTTT CASSETENSPLHF
NA NA TRBJ2-3 TRBV2 TGTGCCAGCAGTTCTAGCGCCAGCACAGATACGCAGTATTTT CASSSSASTDTQYF
NA NA TRBJ1-4 TRBV11-3 TGTGCCAGCAGCTTAGCCGCGGGACATGATGAAAAACTGTTTTTT CASSLAAGHDEKLFF
NA NA TRBJ2-5 TRBV10-3 TGTGCCATCAGTGAGTCGAAGGGTGTCAGGGGAGCAGAGACCCAGTACTTC CAISESKGVRGAETQYF
NA NA TRBJ2-5 TRBV2 TGTGCCAGCAGTGCGGGCAGGGAAGAGACCCAGTACTTC CASSAGREETQYF
large TRBD1 TRBJ2-7 TRBV27 TGTGCCAGCAGTACAGGGGGAAATATCGGCTACGAGCAGTACTTC CASSTGGNIGYEQYF